This T cell receptor beta chain is drawn from a study of spatial heterogeneity in lung cancer (dated by TCRdb to between 2017 and 2020). Regarding the complete study: Beta-chain transcripts were consistently detected in greater numbers than alpha-chain transcripts, which likely reflected higher beta-chain transcript abundance. TCR transcript counts in tumor regions correlated strongly with a T cell transcriptional module score from matched bulk RNA-seq. In the raw uncorrected reads, each unique combination of TCR and UMI appeared more than ten times on average. In non-small cell lung cancer, the study made a quantitative comparison of TCR alpha and beta repertoires among multiple tumor regions, matched nontumor lung and blood. Nonsynonymous mutation counts, determined by whole-exome sequencing of tumor tissue, were related to features of the TCR repertoire. At surgery, both alpha and beta chains were TCR-sequenced in roughly 230 tumor regions, fewer than 85 matched nontumor lung samples and some 60 PBMC samples.

This clonotype has only a few counts. Its target antigen remains unknown. Base qualities are not recorded, but no much larger clone differs from it by a single base. This beta chain is a stray read from a library made for alpha chains; its abundance is not meaningful. The time point label of this sample denotes: sample taken at primary tumor resection. Samples were obtained from approximately 77 patients with early-stage, untreated non-small cell lung cancer from the lung TRACERx cohort. Whole RNA extracted from tumor and nontumor lung tissue, or from cryopreserved PBMC samples, was used for TCR sequencing without cell sorting. Patients were selected for TCR sequencing only if sufficient RNA was available from at least two tumor regions. Before being selected, tumor and adjacent nontumor lung specimens were reviewed by a lung pathologist. The library was obtained by 5' RACE. Instrument used: NextSeq 500. The TCR library protocol attached a unique molecular identifier to each TCR cDNA molecule to allow correction of PCR and sequencing errors. Per the source publication's procedure: TCR identification, UMI-based error correction and CDR3 extraction were performed with Decombinator tools. Expanded TCRs were defined as those above a frequency of 2 per 1,000, corresponding to the top 1% of the tumor frequency distribution. Expanded tumor TCRs were classed as regional if statistically deemed absent (corrected P<0.05) from at least one tumor region, otherwise ubiquitous. Renyi diversity was computed with the R vegan package after each repertoire had been subsampled 100 times to 5,000 TCRs. CDR3 similarity networks were built from amino acid triplet string-kernel similarity, with CDR3s being connected when pairwise similarity was above 0.82. In TCRdb, the public reads were trimmed at Q25 with fastp and aligned with MiXCR, with productive beta chains retained. Duplicate CDR3 protein sequences are folded into a single record with the most common DNA and genes. TCRdb, rather than the study authors, made the V and J calls. Across this sample there are about 8,100 distinct CDR3 sequences, with around 12% seen only once. The biggest ten clones account for 8% to 13% of the sample.

Beyond this particular receptor, the publication reports: Additional single-cell paired TCR alpha and beta sequencing was considered necessary to confirm, at a functional level, the hypothesis that regional TCRs recognize regional mutations. The count of ubiquitous expanded TCRs correlated with the count of ubiquitous nonsynonymous mutations, and the count of regional expanded TCRs correlated with the count of regional nonsynonymous mutations. Estimated TCR-seq coverage of tumor T cells was only around 7.2% for alpha chains and about 14% for beta chains. The tumor nonsynonymous mutation count correlated with the number of expanded alpha and beta TCRs within the tumor.

The source was lung tumor tissue, collected at surgery. The TCR originated in a male donor with early-stage non-small cell lung cancer.

The CDR3 region: CASSPVAGVYNEQFF. The nucleotide sequence reads as follows: TGCGCCAGCAGCCCCGTGGCGGGAGTATACAATGAGCAGTTCTTC. This chain joins TRBV5-1 to TRBJ2-1, and 7 junction bases match TRBD2. Spanning cysteine to phenylalanine, the CDR3 consists of 15 amino acids. The kept DNA is CDR3 alone, 45 bases in frame from the first base. V has 4 bases trimmed and J has 4 bases trimmed; junction bases matching no gene number 8. Reading the germline V gene gives CDR1 SGHRS and CDR2 YFSETQ.